This T cell receptor beta chain was found in a study of cytomegalovirus exposure and HLA in healthy donors. Unmatched junction bases numbered 9, after V lost 4 bases and J lost 7 bases. There are 14 residues in the CDR3. CDR1 and CDR2 from the germline V gene are SGHRS and YFSETQ. A note on this clone: No antigen is known for it.

The PCR contained 60 Vbeta and 13 Jbeta primers. Authors' analysis steps: Later work found 65 million to 100 million unique TCR beta chains, with about 10 million shared. Sequenced by immunoSEQ multiplex PCR; TCRdb stores in-frame clones only, minus some. V and J calls and clone size are those listed in that table; D and trimming were worked out from the DNA. Counted here are about 140,000 clones, around 84% occurring once; the ten biggest clones make up about 2.2%. General study points: There was a cluster of highly shared sequence variants that was likely a sequencing artifact. Reportedly, HLA-A and HLA-B alleles of most subjects were accurately predicted from TCR beta. Sequencing depth roughly uniform across donors was assumed in presence/absence analyses.

Sequencing was carried out using PBMCs. This receptor was obtained from a man between 50 and 59 years old in good health and CMV-seronegative. The genes are TRBV5-1 and TRBJ1-2; TRBD1 matches 8 bases. The CDR3 bases are TGCGCCAGCAGCCAGAGGACAGGGAGAAGTGGCTACACCTTC. Protein: CASSQRTGRSGYTF.